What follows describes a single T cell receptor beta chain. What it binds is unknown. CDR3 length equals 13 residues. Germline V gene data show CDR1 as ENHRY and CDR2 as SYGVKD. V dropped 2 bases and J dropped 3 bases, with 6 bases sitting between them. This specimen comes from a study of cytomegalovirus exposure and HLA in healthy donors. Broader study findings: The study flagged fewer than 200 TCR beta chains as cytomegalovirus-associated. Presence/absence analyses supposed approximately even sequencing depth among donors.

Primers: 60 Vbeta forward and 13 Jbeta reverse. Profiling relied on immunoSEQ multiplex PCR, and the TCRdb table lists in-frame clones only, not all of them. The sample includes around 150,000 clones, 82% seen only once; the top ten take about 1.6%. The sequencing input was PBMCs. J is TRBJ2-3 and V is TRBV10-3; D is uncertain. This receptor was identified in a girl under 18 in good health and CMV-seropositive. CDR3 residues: CAISEGQTDTQYF. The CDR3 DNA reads TGTGCCATCAGTGAGGGGCAGACAGATACGCAGTATTTT.